Shown below are 23 T cell receptor beta chains from a single sample sequenced in a study of blood T cell repertoires in COVID-19. Only in-frame clones appear in the TCRdb table, and some are missing; sequencing was by immunoSEQ multiplex PCR. Of more than 250,000 clones detected, roughly 88% appear once; the ten largest clones hold 1% to 1.5%. Sample: PBMCs or T cells enriched from blood (not recorded which). The receptors stem from a woman between 40 and 50 years old with acute COVID-19.

This clone was observed a few times. The chain carries TRBV7-3 and TRBJ1-2, with 7 bases identical to TRBD1. This CDR3 has 16 residues. The V segment lost 2 bases and the J segment 3 bases; nucleotides outside the gene matches: 9. In germline, CDR1 is SGHTA, CDR2 FQGTGA. CDR3: CASSLGHRGSDYGYTF. The CDR3 DNA reads TGTGCCAGCAGCTTAGGACACAGGGGAAGCGACTATGGCTACACCTTC.

CDR3 residues: CASTGSPYNEQFF. CDR3 nucleotides: TGTGCCAGTACCGGGAGTCCCTACAATGAGCAGTTCTTC. The chain combines TRBV7-9 with TRBJ2-1; a possible D gene is TRBD2 (6 bases). V was cut by 9 bases and J by 2 bases, with 11 bases left in between. Germline loops: CDR1 SEHNR, CDR2 FQNEAQ (reference sequence). The length of the CDR3 is 13 residues.

V gene TRBV19 combines with J gene TRBJ1-5, with TRBD1 as a possible D gene (5 bases). Between the trimmed V and J ends, which lost 3 bases and 0 bases, there was a span of 15 bases. This CDR3 spans 17 amino acids. Germline CDR1 and CDR2: LNHDA and SQIVND (reference sequence). The CDR3 sequence: CASSMDILSYSNQPQHF. CDR3 nucleotide sequence: TGTGCCAGTAGTATGGACATCTTATCCTATAGCAATCAGCCCCAGCATTTT. Together with reference TRBV19 and TRBJ1-5, the CDR3 gives the full variable domain: DGGITQSPKYLFRKEGQNVTLSCEQNLNHDAMYWYRQDPGQGLRLIYYSQIVNDFQKGDIAEGYSVSREKKESFPLTVTSAQKNPTAFYLCASSMDILSYSNQPQHFGDGTRLSIL.

This sequence joins TRBV25-1 and TRBJ2-5, with 9 bases fitting TRBD1. J lost 4 bases, V lost 5 bases, and 8 bases had no gene match. The CDR3 totals 15 residues. Germline lookup yields CDR1 MGHDK and CDR2 SYGVNS. CDR3 DNA: TGTGCCAGCAGTCAAACCGGGACAGGGAGAGAGACCCAGTACTTC. It codes for CASSQTGTGRETQYF.

The V and J genes are TRBV10-2 and TRBJ1-1; the match to TRBD1 covers 9 bases. Germline V gene data show CDR1 as WSHSY and CDR2 as SAAADI. The CDR3 length is 16 residues. V lost 3 bases to trimming and J lost 4 bases; unmatched junction nucleotides: 9. CDR3 loop: CASSDYEQGARTEAFF. The CDR3 DNA reads TGCGCCAGCAGTGATTATGAACAGGGGGCGCGCACTGAAGCTTTCTTT.

J is TRBJ2-1 and V is TRBV7-9; TRBD2 matches at 9 bases. This CDR3 contains 16 residues. Germline CDR1 SEHNR, CDR2 FQNEAQ (reference sequence). V gave up 3 bases and J gave up 6 bases; unmatched junction bases: 9. CDR3 amino acids: CASSFLAGGPSNEQFF. DNA of the CDR3: TGTGCCAGCAGCTTTTTGGCGGGAGGGCCATCCAATGAGCAGTTCTTC.

The chain is built from TRBV30 and TRBJ1-1; no reliable D call. CDR1 and CDR2 from the germline V gene are GTSNPN and SVGIG (reference sequence). Trimming shortened V by 8 bases and J by 0 bases, and 13 bases separated the two germline ends. This CDR3 is built from 13 residues. CDR3 residues: CALRRRMNTEAFF. The CDR3 coding sequence is TGTGCCCTCCGGAGGAGGATGAACACTGAAGCTTTCTTT.

The rearrangement uses TRBV28 and TRBJ1-5, with TRBD1 identical over 7 bases. The CDR3 extends over 17 amino acids. Germline V CDR1 and CDR2: MDHEN, SYDVKM. The trim removed 2 bases at V and 9 bases at J, leaving 16 bases unmatched. CDR3 loop: CASSLVLRRGLYVPQHF. The CDR3 bases are TGTGCCAGCAGTTTAGTGTTGAGAAGGGGGCTTTATGTGCCCCAGCATTTT.

This clone came up a few times. The chain carries TRBV6-5 and TRBJ1-1; TRBD1 is a possible D gene (6 bases). The CDR3 is made up of 13 amino acids. CDR1 is MNHEY and CDR2 is SVGAGI in the germline V gene. V lost 5 bases and J lost 5, with 12 bases in between. The CDR3 bases are TGTGCCAGCAGTACAGGGTGGTTAACTGAAGCTTTCTTT. This encodes CASSTGWLTEAFF.

The CDR3 sequence: CASSTSIRRQVLYF. The CDR3 nucleotides are TGTGCCAGTAGTACCTCAATCCGACGACAGGTTCTGTACTTC. V usage is TRBV19 and J usage is TRBJ2-7; tentative D call: TRBD1 (6 bases). V lost 4 bases to trimming and J lost 12 bases, with 22 bases between them. The CDR3 length is 14 residues. Germline V gene lookup returns CDR1 LNHDA and CDR2 SQIVND (reference sequence).

This clone was observed many times. The chain uses TRBV19 and TRBJ2-3; no clear D. Per germline, CDR1 LNHDA and CDR2 SQIVND (reference sequence). The CDR3 consists of 14 residues. Trimming pared 3 bases from V and 6 bases from J, leaving 13 bases between. CDR3 sequence reads: CASSIPQAMDTQYF. Written as DNA, the CDR3 is TGTGCCAGTAGTATCCCTCAGGCGATGGATACGCAGTATTTT.

This clone was counted between two and nine times. The V call is TRBV9, the J call TRBJ2-2, with 9 bases lining up with TRBD2. This CDR3 contains 15 residues. Germline values: CDR1 SGDLS, CDR2 YYNGEE. After removal of 2 bases from V and 6 bases from J, the junction contained 5 bases not matched to a gene. The CDR3, as DNA: TGTGCCAGCAGCGTCGGCGGGAGGGCCCCCGGGGAGCTGTTTTTT. It codes for CASSVGGRAPGELFF.

The chain employs TRBV18 and TRBJ2-7; 9 bases line up with TRBD2. The germline V gene has CDR1 KGHSH and CDR2 LQKENI. Trimming took 4 bases from V and 6 from J; bases not matched to a gene: 4. The CDR3 contains 13 residues. The CDR3 bases are TGTGCCAGCTCACGGGAACTAGCGGGCGAGCAGTACGTC. It specifies CASSRELAGEQYV.

The V and J genes are TRBV19 and TRBJ1-6, with 8 bases lining up with TRBD1. The germline CDR1 and CDR2 sequences are LNHDA and SQIVND (reference sequence). The CDR3 has 13 amino acids. J lost 7 bases, V lost 8 bases, and 4 bases had no gene match. The CDR3 nucleotides are TGTGCCAGTCGCAGGGGGCGGAATTCACCCCTCCACTTT. As protein: CASRRGRNSPLHF.

The chain combines TRBV21-1 with TRBJ2-1; the D call TRBD1 from the table was never checked on the DNA. TRBV21-1 is deemed a pseudogene. The CDR3 runs to 18 residues. Here the CDR3 DNA reads TGTGCCAGCAGCAAAGGCTTCGGTAGACAGGGCTCCTACAATGAGCAGTTCTTC. Amino acids: CASSKGFGRQGSYNEQFF.

The V gene is TRBV5-1, the J gene TRBJ1-2; D perhaps matches TRBD1 (6 bases). The germline V gene encodes CDR1 SGHRS and CDR2 YFSETQ. There are 15 residues in the CDR3. V shed 3 bases and J shed 3 bases, with 15 bases lying between them. The CDR3 DNA is TGCGCCAGCAGCTCGCGTCAGGGGATCGACTATGGCTACACCTTC. This encodes CASSSRQGIDYGYTF.

The chain's CDR3 is CASSPISGIYNEQFF. The DNA for the CDR3 is TGTGCCAGCTCTCCTATTAGCGGAATCTACAATGAGCAGTTCTTC. The chain carries TRBV18 and TRBJ2-1; tentatively, D is TRBD2 (6 bases). Trimming cost V 6 bases and J 3 bases, with 15 bases left between them. CDR3 length: 15 amino acids. CDR1 KGHSH and CDR2 LQKENI come from the germline V gene.

This chain connects TRBV10-2 to TRBJ1-2, with D unresolved. The length of the CDR3 is 13 residues. Trimming removed 7 bases from V and 4 bases from J, with 13 bases in between. From germline, CDR1 is WSHSY and CDR2 SAAADI. CDR3 residues: CASTSAGSYGYTF. The CDR3 DNA follows: TGCGCCAGCACTTCGGCAGGATCCTATGGCTACACCTTC.

The chain combines TRBV15 with TRBJ2-1, with 13 bases fitting TRBD2. Per the germline V gene, CDR1 is LNHNV and CDR2 is YYDKDF (reference sequence). V trimming: 0 bases; J trimming: 5 bases; junction bases outside the gene matches: 4. The CDR3 has 17 amino acids. CDR3 sequence reads: CATSRDHGLAGDNEQFF. DNA for the CDR3: TGTGCCACCAGCAGAGATCACGGACTAGCGGGAGACAATGAGCAGTTCTTC.

V gene TRBV2 combines with J gene TRBJ1-2; no clear D gene. Germline CDR1 is SNHLY and CDR2 is FYNNEI. CDR3 size: 14 residues. The V and J ends lost 3 bases and 7 bases respectively, with 15 bases between them. In DNA form, the CDR3 reads TGTGCCAGCAGTGAGATCATATCGGTAATTGGCTACACCTTC. This sequence encodes CASSEIISVIGYTF.

The V and J genes are TRBV7-9 and TRBJ1-2; 9 positions agree with TRBD1. The CDR3 covers 15 residues. Germline V CDR1 and CDR2: SEHNR, FQNEAQ (reference sequence). Trimming cost V 1 base and J 3 bases; bases outside gene matches: 3. CDR3 protein: CASSLGTGADYGYTF. The CDR3 bases are TGTGCCAGCAGCTTAGGGACAGGGGCCGACTATGGCTACACCTTC.

The chain combines TRBV7-8 with TRBJ2-3, with D tentatively TRBD1 (5 bases). V was trimmed by 6 bases and J by 4 bases, leaving 14 bases between them. Germline CDR1 and CDR2: SGHVS and FQNEAQ. The length of the CDR3 is 14 residues. CDR3 coding DNA: TGTGCCAGCAGACAACCAGGGTTCGCAGATACGCAGTATTTT. It translates to CASRQPGFADTQYF.

This clone has a handful of counts. The chain couples TRBV19 to TRBJ1-1, with D possibly being TRBD1 (5 bases). Trimming removed 3 bases at V and 8 bases at J, with 16 bases between. The CDR3 contains 14 residues. In germline, CDR1 is LNHDA, CDR2 SQIVND (reference sequence). The CDR3 DNA follows: TGTGCCAGTAGTATGGACACCTTCGGGCTAGAAGCTTTCTTT. Translation gives CASSMDTFGLEAFF. The full variable domain, rest sourced from reference TRBV19 and TRBJ1-1, is DGGITQSPKYLFRKEGQNVTLSCEQNLNHDAMYWYRQDPGQGLRLIYYSQIVNDFQKGDIAEGYSVSREKKESFPLTVTSAQKNPTAFYLCASSMDTFGLEAFFGQGTRLTVV.